Each of the 23 T cell receptor beta chains below was sequenced from the same sample in a study of blood T cells in healthy people across ages. Using a J-beta primer mix together with a sample-barcoded 5' primer, a second PCR was run for about 7 to 12 cycles. Via MiXCR, TCRdb re-called the 5' RACE reads, giving one row per CDR3 protein. The table includes hundreds of thousands of distinct CDR3 sequences, around three fifths detected once. Sequenced material: blood. The receptors derive from a man in his forties in good health.

J is TRBJ2-1 and V is TRBV3-1; a possible D gene is TRBD2 (5 bases). The J call may be wrong; the DNA end is better matched by TRBJ2-7. Germline V lookup: CDR1 LGHDT, CDR2 YNNKEL (reference sequence). CDR3 size: 15 residues. The CDR3 sequence: CASSQSGGGYNEQYF. The CDR3 coding sequence is TGTGCCAGCAGCCAAAGCGGAGGAGGTTACAATGAGCAGTACTTC.

The chain employs TRBV7-9 and TRBJ2-7; D is unclear. The CDR3 spans 15 residues. Trimming removed 6 bases at V and 3 bases at J, with 18 bases between. The germline V gene encodes CDR1 SEHNR and CDR2 FQNEAQ (reference sequence). The CDR3 reads CASSGSGSGNYEQYF. CDR3 in DNA: TGTGCCAGCAGTGGGTCGGGCTCAGGAAACTACGAGCAGTACTTC.

This chain connects TRBV29-1 to TRBJ2-7, with 8 bases aligning to TRBD2. The CDR3 consists of 14 residues. After removal of 6 bases from V and 4 bases from J, the junction contained 11 bases not matched to a gene. In germline, CDR1 is SQVTM, CDR2 ANQGSEA. The CDR3 nucleotides read TGCAGCGTCGCGTCGAGCGGGAGTACGTACGAGCAGTACTTC. It encodes CSVASSGSTYEQYF.

This clonotype is a singleton in its sample. This chain links TRBV14 with TRBJ2-3; D is uncertain. The V and J ends lost 0 bases and 6 bases respectively, with 10 bases between them. Per germline, CDR1 SGHDN and CDR2 FVKESK. The CDR3 covers 14 residues. CDR3 DNA sequence: TGTGCCAGCAGCCAAGATTTAAGCTTCGATACGCAGTATTTT. The encoded protein is CASSQDLSFDTQYF.

The chain employs TRBV5-4 and TRBJ2-7, with 8 bases fitting TRBD2. Germline values: CDR1 SGHNT, CDR2 YYREEE (reference sequence). This CDR3 contains 15 residues. Trimming cost V 4 bases and J 3 bases; bases outside gene matches: 9. The CDR3 DNA reads TGTGCCAGCAGCGACGGGACTAGGATTGACTACGAGCAGTACTTC. It yields the protein CASSDGTRIDYEQYF. Looking up the rest from reference TRBV5-4 and TRBJ2-7 gives the full variable domain: ETGVTQSPTHLIKTRGQQVTLRCSSQSGHNTVSWYQQALGQGPQFIFQYYREEENGRGNFPPRFSGLQFPNYSSELNVNALELDDSALYLCASSDGTRIDYEQYFGPGTRLTVT.

This chain links TRBV7-9 with TRBJ1-4; the D gene is possibly TRBD1 (5 bases). The germline V and J ends were trimmed by 1 base and 4 bases, with 13 bases remaining between them. Germline CDR1 and CDR2: SEHNR and FQNEAQ (reference sequence). This CDR3 is built from 16 residues. The CDR3 sequence is CASSLVGTDFNEKLFF. In DNA form, the CDR3 reads TGTGCCAGCAGCTTAGTCGGGACGGATTTTAATGAAAAACTGTTTTTT.

This clonotype was recorded only once. The gene calls are TRBV5-4 and TRBJ2-4, with D possibly being TRBD1 (6 bases). This CDR3 region has 18 residues. V was shortened by 1 base and J by 1 base, with 18 bases between the two germline ends. Germline V gene data show CDR1 as SGHNT and CDR2 as YYREEE (reference sequence). CDR3 DNA sequence: TGTGCCAGCAGCTTGTCTATCTCGCAGGGGAGCGCCAAAAACATTCAGTACTTC. Its protein product is CASSLSISQGSAKNIQYF.

This clonotype was observed at least ten times. One end of the junction varies from germline; a read error may be responsible. The CDR3 here is CASSGGGETQYF. The CDR3 DNA is TGCGCCAGCTCCGGCGGAGGCGAGACCCAGTACTTC. The V gene is TRBV7-2, the J gene TRBJ2-5; D might be TRBD2 (5 bases). Looked up from germline, CDR1 is SGHTA and CDR2 is FQGNSA. The length of the CDR3 is 12 residues. Together with reference TRBV7-2 and TRBJ2-5, the CDR3 gives the full variable domain: GAGVSQSPSNKVTEKGKDVELRCDPISGHTALYWYRQSLGQGLEFLIYFQGNSAPDKSGLPSDRFSAERTGGSVSTLTIQRTQQEDSAVYLCASSGGGETQYFGPGTRLLVL.

The sample holds a few counts of this clonotype. The chain carries TRBV27 and TRBJ2-5, with D unresolved. Per the germline V gene, CDR1 is MNHEY and CDR2 is SMNVEV (reference sequence). This CDR3 comprises 14 residues. V lost 3 bases to trimming and J lost 0 bases, with 8 bases between them. CDR3 DNA: TGTGCCAGCAGTTTCGGTTCTAACCAAGAGACCCAGTACTTC. This encodes CASSFGSNQETQYF.

V and J are TRBV6-5 and TRBJ2-2; TRBD1 is a possible D gene (6 bases). With 7 bases removed from V and 3 bases from J, the gap between germline ends came to 9 bases. The CDR3 contains 13 residues. CDR1 is MNHEY, CDR2 SVGAGI, per germline. DNA of the CDR3: TGTGCCAGCATGGGGGCAGACACCGGGGAGCTGTTTTTT. Protein sequence: CASMGADTGELFF.

The chain's CDR3 is CASSLRGPRDKEMNTEAFF. In DNA form, the CDR3 reads TGTGCCAGCAGCTTACGGGGGCCCCGGGACAAAGAGATGAACACTGAAGCTTTCTTT. The gene calls are TRBV7-3 and TRBJ1-1; TRBD1 might be the D (6 bases). CDR3 size: 19 residues. V lost 2 bases to trimming and J lost 0 bases, with 22 bases between them. Germline CDR1 reads SGHTA; CDR2 reads FQGTGA.

V gene TRBV20-1 combines with J gene TRBJ2-7; 8 bases align to TRBD1. Germline lookup yields CDR1 DFQATT and CDR2 SNEGSKA (reference sequence). The ends lost 5 bases at V and 3 bases at J; junction bases unmatched: 3. The CDR3 length is 12 residues. CDR3 residues: CSAGDRYYEQYF. The DNA of the CDR3 is TGCAGTGCTGGGGACAGGTACTACGAGCAGTACTTC.

This clonotype has only one observation. Just one base apart from a much larger clone, this may be a read error. This rearrangement joins TRBV9 to TRBJ2-1; tentatively, D is TRBD2 (6 bases). The CDR3 extends over 11 amino acids. CDR1 is SGDLS and CDR2 is YYNGEE in the germline V gene. CDR3 sequence (DNA): TGTGCCAGCAGCCCGGGACTTGAGCGGTTCTTC. Encoded protein: CASSPGLERFF. Based on the CDR3 plus reference TRBV9 and TRBJ2-1, the full variable domain is DSGVTQTPKHLITATGQRVTLRCSPRSGDLSVYWYQQSLDQGLQFLIQYYNGEERAKGNILERFSAQQFPDLHSELNLSSLELGDSALYFCASSPGLERFFGPGTRLTVL.

J is TRBJ2-5 and V is TRBV5-1; D might be TRBD1 (6 bases). Germline V gene lookup returns CDR1 SGHRS and CDR2 YFSETQ. The CDR3 is 14 residues long. V was pared by 2 bases and J by 5 bases, with 13 bases between. In DNA form, the CDR3 reads TGCGCCAGCAGCTTTACAGGGTTTGGGGAGACCCAGTACTTC. Its translation is CASSFTGFGETQYF.

This chain connects TRBV24-1 to TRBJ2-1, with 13 bases fitting TRBD2. Germline trimming cut 1 base from V and 6 bases from J; bases unmatched to any gene: 2. CDR3 length equals 16 residues. In germline, CDR1 is KGHDR, CDR2 SFDVKD. DNA for the CDR3: TGTGCCACCAGTGATTTACGACTAGCGGGAGGCAATGAGCAGTTCTTC. Its protein product is CATSDLRLAGGNEQFF.

The CDR3 spells CASSLEQGLWGYTF. The CDR3 DNA sequence: TGCGCCAGCAGCTTGGAACAGGGGCTGTGGGGCTACACCTTC. This chain links TRBV5-1 with TRBJ1-2; 7 bases are shared with TRBD1. V was pared by 0 bases and J by 8 bases, with 7 bases of the junction left unmatched. The CDR3 is 14 amino acids. Germline CDR1 reads SGHRS; CDR2 reads YFSETQ. The entire variable domain, with the rest obtained from reference TRBV5-1 and TRBJ1-2, is as follows: KAGVTQTPRYLIKTRGQQVTLSCSPISGHRSVSWYQQTPGQGLQFLFEYFSETQRNKGNFPGRFSGRQFSNSRSEMNVSTLELGDSALYLCASSLEQGLWGYTFGSGTRLTVV.

This rearrangement joins TRBV5-1 to TRBJ2-1, with 8 bases aligning to TRBD1. The trim removed 0 bases at V and 3 bases at J, leaving 5 bases unmatched. This CDR3 comprises 16 residues. From germline, CDR1 is SGHRS and CDR2 YFSETQ. CDR3 DNA sequence: TGCGCCAGCAGCTTGGAGGGACAGGCGTACTACAATGAGCAGTTCTTC. Its protein is CASSLEGQAYYNEQFF.

The table lists this clonotype with a few counts. V usage is TRBV28 and J usage is TRBJ2-7, with D perhaps matching TRBD1 (6 bases). The V gene lost 3 bases and the J gene lost 0 bases, with 12 bases spanning the gap. This CDR3 has 15 amino acids. Germline V gene lookup returns CDR1 MDHEN and CDR2 SYDVKM. CDR3 coding DNA: TGTGCCAGCAGTTTCCGGCAGGGGTACTCCTACGAGCAGTACTTC. This translates into CASSFRQGYSYEQYF. The whole variable domain, remainder taken from reference TRBV28 and TRBJ2-7, is DVKVTQSSRYLVKRTGEKVFLECVQDMDHENMFWYRQDPGLGLRLIYFSYDVKMKEKGDIPEGYSVSREKKERFSLILESASTNQTSMYLCASSFRQGYSYEQYFGPGTRLTVT.

This rearrangement joins TRBV5-6 to TRBJ2-6; possible D gene TRBD2, 5 bases. In germline, CDR1 is SGHDT, CDR2 YYEEEE. V lost 4 bases and J lost 2, with 13 bases in between. The CDR3 is 16 amino acids. The CDR3 is CASSLRPGAGANVLTF. CDR3 in DNA: TGTGCCAGCAGCCTACGACCCGGGGCTGGGGCCAACGTCCTGACTTTC.

Only a few counts were recorded for this clonotype. V gene TRBV29-1 combines with J gene TRBJ2-1; D is possibly TRBD1 or TRBD2 (6 bases each). V was cut by 2 bases and J by 5 bases, with 16 bases left in between. The CDR3 contains 15 residues. CDR1 is SQVTM, CDR2 ANQGSEA, per germline. The CDR3 is CSVELVGRGHNEQFF. CDR3 sequence (DNA): TGCAGCGTTGAATTAGTGGGCCGGGGGCACAATGAGCAGTTCTTC.

This clonotype was picked up a small number of times. The rearrangement links TRBV11-2 to TRBJ2-5, with 13 bases that match TRBD2. Germline V gives CDR1 SGHAT, CDR2 FQNNGV. This CDR3 contains 15 residues. The junction had 4 bases not matched to a gene; V was cut back by 4 bases and J by 5 bases. CDR3 DNA sequence: TGTGCCAGCAGCTCCCCGGGACTAGCGGGGGAGACCCAGTACTTC. Amino acids: CASSSPGLAGETQYF.

The chain is built from TRBV5-6 and TRBJ2-7; 7 bases fit TRBD1. V lost 3 bases to trimming and J lost 3 bases; unmatched junction nucleotides: 9. The CDR3 runs 15 residues. The germline gives CDR1 SGHDT, CDR2 YYEEEE. DNA of the CDR3: TGTGCCAGCAGCTGGGGGACAGCTGCATACTACGAGCAGTACTTC. Translating gives CASSWGTAAYYEQYF.

This clonotype has a single count. The V gene is TRBV7-2, the J gene TRBJ1-5, with D possibly TRBD1 on 6 matching bases. Germline CDR1 SGHTA, CDR2 FQGNSA. The CDR3 is made up of 15 amino acids. Trimming stripped 1 base from V and 3 bases from J, with 10 bases between. The CDR3 is CASSLEGGHNQPQHF. The CDR3 DNA reads TGTGCCAGCAGCTTAGAGGGGGGGCACAATCAGCCCCAGCATTTT. The full variable domain, its missing parts supplied by reference TRBV7-2 and TRBJ1-5, is GAGVSQSPSNKVTEKGKDVELRCDPISGHTALYWYRQSLGQGLEFLIYFQGNSAPDKSGLPSDRFSAERTGGSVSTLTIQRTQQEDSAVYLCASSLEGGHNQPQHFGDGTRLSIL.